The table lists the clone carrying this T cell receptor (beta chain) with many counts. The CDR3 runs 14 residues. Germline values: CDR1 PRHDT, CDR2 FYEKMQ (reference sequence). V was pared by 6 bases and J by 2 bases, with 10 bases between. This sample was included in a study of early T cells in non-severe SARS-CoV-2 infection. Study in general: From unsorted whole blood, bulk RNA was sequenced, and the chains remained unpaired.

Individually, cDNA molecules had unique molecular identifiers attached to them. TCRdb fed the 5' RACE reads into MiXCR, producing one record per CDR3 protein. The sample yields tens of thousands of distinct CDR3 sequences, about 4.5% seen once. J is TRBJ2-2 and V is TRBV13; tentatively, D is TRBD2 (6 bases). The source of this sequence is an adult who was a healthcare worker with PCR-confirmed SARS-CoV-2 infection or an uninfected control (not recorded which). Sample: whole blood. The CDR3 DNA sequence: TGTGCCAGCAGTGGGCGGGGAAACACCGGGGAGCTGTTTTTT. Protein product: CASSGRGNTGELFF. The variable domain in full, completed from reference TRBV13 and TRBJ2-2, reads AAGVIQSPRHLIKEKRETATLKCYPIPRHDTVYWYQQGPGQDPQFLISFYEKMQSDKGSIPDRFSAQQFSDYHSELNMSSLELGDSALYFCASSGRGNTGELFFGEGSRLTVL.